This TCR beta chain was observed in a study of radiotherapy plus CTLA-4 blockade in lung cancer (dated 2018 in TCRdb). Context from the whole study: Among the enrolled patients, about 19% had an objective response, and about 29% reached disease control. What the study reported, not specific to this receptor: After treatment with radiotherapy and ipilimumab, TCR clones that came from tumors expanded in the peripheral blood. The strongest predictors of response, as reported, were early dynamic changes in blood T cell clones along with a rise in serum interferon-beta after radiation.

The junction shows trimming of 2 bases on V and 3 bases on J, and the gene matches do not reach 4 bases of it. CDR1 SGHRS and CDR2 YFSETQ are derived from the germline V gene. Inclusive of the bounding cysteine and phenylalanine, the CDR3 is 15 residues long. The read is trimmed to its CDR3 DNA, 45 bases read in frame from base 1. Library generation was performed with the immunoSEQ multiplex PCR assay. The immuneACCESS repertoire file appears here via TCRdb, limited to in-frame rearrangements. These files lack a portion of the clones; in checked studies, under half of the deficit traces to unresolved V genes, and the cause of the others is not known. The sample table lists 80,000 to 100,000 clones, around 88% of them with a count of one. Approximately 4.9% of the sample is held by the ten biggest clonotypes. The study tested focal radiation therapy combined with CTLA-4 blockade (ipilimumab) in patients with chemo-refractory metastatic non-small-cell lung cancer.

In this sample, this clone turned up a few times. The clone's antigen remains unknown. It has no much larger one-base neighbor in the sample; base qualities were not kept. The sequencing here drew on peripheral blood, taken from a patient treated with radiotherapy plus ipilimumab. Here the chain combines TRBV5-1 and TRBJ2-3; TRBD2 lines up with 9 middle nucleotides. The source of this sequence is a human donor with non-small cell lung cancer that progressed on radiotherapy plus ipilimumab. DNA sequence: TGCGCCAGCAGCTTTAGCGGGAGTCGGACAGATACGCAGTATTTT. This codes for CASSFSGSRTDTQYF.